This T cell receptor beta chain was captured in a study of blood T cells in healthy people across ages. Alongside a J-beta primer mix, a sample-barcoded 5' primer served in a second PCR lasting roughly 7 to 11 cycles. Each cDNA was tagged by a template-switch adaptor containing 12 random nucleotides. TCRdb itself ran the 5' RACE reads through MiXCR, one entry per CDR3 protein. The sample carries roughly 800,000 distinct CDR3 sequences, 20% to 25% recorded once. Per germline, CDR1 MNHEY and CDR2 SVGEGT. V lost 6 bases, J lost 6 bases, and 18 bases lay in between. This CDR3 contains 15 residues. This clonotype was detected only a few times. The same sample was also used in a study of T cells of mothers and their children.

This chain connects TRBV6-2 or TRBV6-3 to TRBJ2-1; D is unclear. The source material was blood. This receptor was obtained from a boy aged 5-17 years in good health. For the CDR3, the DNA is TGTGCCAGCAGCTTATTGCCAGCCTCTCCCAATGAGCAGTTCTTC. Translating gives CASSLLPASPNEQFF.